Listed below are T cell receptor beta chains from one sample, sequenced in a study of cytomegalovirus exposure and HLA in healthy donors. Method: immunoSEQ multiplex PCR; TCRdb's copy keeps in-frame clones and lacks some. This repertoire shows about 150,000 clones, 80% found once; its top ten account for roughly 5.3%. Sequenced input: PBMCs. These receptors all come from a middle-aged woman in good health and CMV-seropositive. The conserved cysteine and the conserved F or W are not part of the CDR3 here. Each record gives: V gene, J gene, CDR3 protein.

V gene: TRBV12-5; J gene: TRBJ2-2; CDR3 protein: ASGKGGPGELF
V gene: TRBV15; J gene: TRBJ1-2; CDR3 protein: ATSSPGLDYGYT
V gene: TRBV30; J gene: TRBJ2-7; CDR3 protein: ALTERRGSY
V gene: TRBV29-1; J gene: TRBJ2-7; CDR3 protein: SVDTEAGGYEQY
V gene: TRBV9; J gene: TRBJ2-3; CDR3 protein: ASSGTSGGTDTQY
V gene: TRBV9; J gene: TRBJ2-3; CDR3 protein: ASSVVGAGGDTQY
V gene: TRBV27; J gene: TRBJ2-2; CDR3 protein: ASSLSHRGLNTGELF
V gene: TRBV13; J gene: TRBJ1-1; CDR3 protein: ASSLIEKFGQANTEAF
V gene: TRBV18; J gene: TRBJ2-3; CDR3 protein: ASSPPASRADTQY
V gene: TRBV5-1; J gene: TRBJ2-1; CDR3 protein: ASSLGLAGATEQF
V gene: TRBV5-1; J gene: TRBJ1-2; CDR3 protein: ASSPRVGDYGYT
V gene: TRBV7-7; J gene: TRBJ2-5; CDR3 protein: ASSILGQETQY
V gene: TRBV30; J gene: TRBJ1-5; CDR3 protein: AWSVAGLGNQPQH
V gene: TRBV28; J gene: TRBJ2-3; CDR3 protein: ASSLIGTGVDDTQY
V gene: TRBV5-4; J gene: TRBJ2-7; CDR3 protein: ASSPGGAYYEQY
V gene: TRBV27; J gene: TRBJ2-1; CDR3 protein: ASSEPGVNEQF
V gene: TRBV15; J gene: TRBJ2-5; CDR3 protein: ATKEGSMETQY
V gene: TRBV27; J gene: TRBJ2-5; CDR3 protein: ASSTGARETQY
V gene: TRBV30; J gene: TRBJ1-1; CDR3 protein: AWSPRGRVTNTEAF
V gene: TRBV5-1; J gene: TRBJ2-1; CDR3 protein: ASSMGGRNEQF
V gene: TRBV29-1; J gene: TRBJ2-3; CDR3 protein: SSSSADTQY
V gene: TRBV27; J gene: TRBJ2-7; CDR3 protein: ASSRTVNYEQY